The 8 T cell receptor beta chains in this list originate from one sample, sequenced in a study of blood T cell repertoires in COVID-19. The protocol was immunoSEQ multiplex PCR, while the TCRdb copy is restricted to in-frame clones and leaves out a portion. The table includes hundreds of thousands of clones, roughly 87% detected once. Sequences were obtained from PBMCs or T cells enriched from blood (not recorded which). The receptor set was obtained from a woman in her 30s with acute COVID-19.

CDR3: CASSLGGESSYNSPLHF. The CDR3 DNA reads as TGTGCCAGCAGTTTGGGCGGGGAAAGCTCCTATAATTCACCCCTCCACTTT. V usage is TRBV27 and J usage is TRBJ1-6; D is unclear. Trimming took 3 bases from V and 0 from J, leaving 12 bases between them. There are 17 residues in the CDR3. Germline CDR1 is MNHEY and CDR2 is SMNVEV (reference sequence).

The rearrangement uses TRBV7-9 and TRBJ2-1; TRBD2 agrees at 14 bases. This CDR3 comprises 17 residues. The V segment lost 5 bases and the J segment 4 bases; nucleotides outside the gene matches: 7. Per the germline V gene, CDR1 is SEHNR and CDR2 is FQNEAQ (reference sequence). The CDR3 nucleotides read TGTGCCAGCAGCGTACCGTGGACTAGCGGGAGGTACAATGAGCAGTTCTTC. This codes for CASSVPWTSGRYNEQFF.

This clone appeared a single time. The CDR3 here is CASSPRVGQGWVQPQHF. CDR3 coding DNA: TGTGCCAGCAGTCCAAGGGTTGGACAAGGATGGGTTCAGCCCCAGCATTTT. The chain couples TRBV27 to TRBJ1-5; a possible D gene is TRBD1 (5 bases). The CDR3 runs 17 residues. Trimming left V 5 bases short and J 6 bases short, with 23 bases between. Germline CDR1 MNHEY, CDR2 SMNVEV (reference sequence).

The rearrangement joins TRBV2 to TRBJ1-4; weak D call: TRBD1 (6 bases). Germline loops: CDR1 SNHLY, CDR2 FYNNEI. The CDR3 is 14 amino acids. The V end was cut by 4 bases, the J end by 7 bases, with 13 bases between. In DNA, the CDR3 is TGTGCCAGCAGTGTTGGGAGGGGGGGTGAAAAACTGTTTTTT. The encoded protein is CASSVGRGGEKLFF. Based on the CDR3 plus reference TRBV2 and TRBJ1-4, the full variable domain is EPEVTQTPSHQVTQMGQEVILRCVPISNHLYFYWYRQILGQKVEFLVSFYNNEISEKSEIFDDQFSVERPDGSNFTLKIRSTKLEDSAMYFCASSVGRGGEKLFFGSGTQLSVL.

The chain couples TRBV7-9 to TRBJ1-4, with a possible D match to TRBD1 (5 bases). The CDR3 length is 16 residues. Germline CDR1 is SEHNR and CDR2 is FQNEAQ (reference sequence). Trimming stripped 0 bases from V and 8 bases from J, with 16 bases between. The CDR3 loop is CASSLAGQGVEEKLFF. CDR3 in DNA: TGTGCCAGCAGCTTAGCGGGGCAGGGTGTGGAGGAAAAACTGTTTTTT. Complete variable domain (other parts from reference TRBV7-9 and TRBJ1-4): DTGVSQNPRHKITKRGQNVTFRCDPISEHNRLYWYRQTLGQGPEFLTYFQNEAQLEKSRLLSDRFSAERPKGSFSTLEIQRTEQGDSAMYLCASSLAGQGVEEKLFFGSGTQLSVL.

J is TRBJ2-3 and V is TRBV3-1 (or the pseudogene TRBV3-2); the match to TRBD2 covers 8 bases. Germline values: CDR1 LGHDT, CDR2 YNNKEL (reference sequence). After removal of 5 bases from V and 3 bases from J, the junction contained 7 bases not matched to a gene. The CDR3 runs 15 residues. The CDR3 coding sequence is TGTGCCAGCAGCTTTACTCGGGGGGGTACAGATACGCAGTATTTT. Protein product: CASSFTRGGTDTQYF.

V gene TRBV7-9 combines with J gene TRBJ1-4, with no clear D. V was trimmed by 1 base and J by 7 bases, leaving 4 bases between them. This CDR3 is built from 12 residues. Looked up from germline, CDR1 is SEHNR and CDR2 is FQNEAQ (reference sequence). The CDR3 is CASSLGGEKLFF. For the CDR3, the DNA is TGTGCCAGCAGCTTAGGAGGTGAAAAACTGTTTTTT.

The chain combines TRBV27 with TRBJ2-5; 8 bases map to TRBD1. The trim removed 3 bases at V and 4 bases at J, leaving 7 bases unmatched. Germline V lookup: CDR1 MNHEY, CDR2 SMNVEV (reference sequence). This CDR3 contains 15 residues. DNA for the CDR3: TGTGCCAGCAGTTTTCAGGGGGCTGCGGGAGAGACCCAGTACTTC. Encoded protein: CASSFQGAAGETQYF.